This entry features one T cell receptor (delta chain) sequence. Its antigen is as yet unknown. This CDR3 comprises 15 residues. This sample stems from a study of Vδ1+ human thymocytes. Regarding the study as a whole: Thymic TRG and TRD repertoires appeared highly polyclonal, with Gaussian CDR3 length distributions. Thymic delta-chain repertoires held 15% to 20% Vdelta2 sequences and few Vdelta3, despite high sort purity.

Sequences come from RNA converted to cDNA by reverse transcription. Multiplex PCR used pooled V-gene forward primers and a constant-region reverse primer to amplify CDR3s. TCRdb re-called the multiplex PCR reads through CATT. The sample holds under 30,000 delta-chain clones, 6% to 8% seen once. After alphabeta T cell depletion, CD3+ Vdelta1+ Vdelta2- thymocytes were sorted. Vdelta1+ thymocyte sorts reached between roughly 98% and 99.6% purity. The J gene was identified as TRDJ1, and no V gene was called; TRDD3, the table's D call, lacks a check against the DNA. The receptor's source is a girl less than two years old who had congenital heart surgery. The material sequenced was Vdelta1+ gamma-delta thymocytes from the thymus. Subset specified: FACS-sorted CD3+ TCRalphabeta- TCRVdelta1+ TCRVdelta2- thymocytes. The CDR3 region has the DNA TGTGCCTGCGACAGCTGGGGATGCAGGACCGATAGACTCATCTTT. It translates to CACDSWGCRTDRLIF.